This T cell receptor (beta chain) originates from a study of shared clonotypes between healthy human individuals. Study-wide results and caveats: The study sampled only blood, and tissue repertoires likely differ.

Amplification in unsorted PBMC replicate PCRs started from 250 to 300 ng DNA, which equals 25,000 to 35,000 T cell genomes. With ten immunoSEQ deep assay plates, unsorted PBMC DNA underwent sequencing. Original processing notes: Sequence data from immunoSEQ were junction-only and lacked quality scores; consequently, filtering differed. Profiling relied on immunoSEQ multiplex PCR, and the TCRdb table lists in-frame clones only, not all of them. The V and J calls and clone size are taken from that table; D and trimming were inferred from the DNA. This table has 470,000 or so clones, roughly 80% appearing once. This clone is categorized as medium-sized. Its antigen is unknown. This sample includes further DNA sequences coding for the same CDR3. CDR1 is GTSNPN, CDR2 SVGIG, per germline (reference sequence). The CDR3 runs to 13 residues. Trimming removed 4 bases from V and 1 base from J, with 10 bases in between.

Input material: PBMCs. The receptor's source is a woman aged 40 to 50 in good health. Some clones in this sample may be carry-over from other donors' samples. This chain joins TRBV30 and TRBJ1-1; D remains unclear. CDR3 coding DNA: TGTGCCTGGAATCGGCTGGGGAACACTGAAGCTTTCTTT. It is translated as CAWNRLGNTEAFF.